This T cell receptor beta chain came from a study of T-cell reconstitution after alpha-beta-depleted transplantation in children. Regarding the study as a whole: From newly produced T cells came most of the T-cell counts and diversity one year after transplant.

With respect to this clonotype: Its cognate antigen is unknown.

V was trimmed by 3 bases and J by 5 bases, leaving 10 bases between them. CDR1 is MGHDK and CDR2 is SYGVNS in the germline V gene. The CDR3 runs 14 residues. TCRbeta library preparation incorporated unique molecular identifiers. TCRdb redid the calling of the PCR reads with MiXCR, one entry per CDR3 protein. The sample includes a few hundred thousand distinct CDR3 sequences, 9.5% to 13% of them seen just once. This receptor was obtained from a male patient aged 2-15 years who had a stem cell transplant for chronic granulomatous disease, so the T cells may come from the graft donor. V is TRBV25-1 and J is TRBJ2-2; D is possibly TRBD1 or TRBD2 (5 bases each). Sequenced here: peripheral blood, sampled 180 days after TCRalphabeta/CD19-depleted stem cell transplant. The CDR3 protein is CASSEDWGTGELFF. Written as DNA, the CDR3 is TGTGCCAGCAGTGAGGATTGGGGGACCGGGGAGCTGTTTTTT. The entire variable domain, with the rest obtained from reference TRBV25-1 and TRBJ2-2, is as follows: EADIYQTPRYLVIGTGKKITLECSQTMGHDKMYWYQQDPGMELHLIHYSYGVNSTEKGDLSSESTVSRIRTEHFPLTLESARPSHTSQYLCASSEDWGTGELFFGEGSRLTVL.